This T cell receptor (beta chain) was documented in a study of blood T cell repertoires in COVID-19. Study summary: Samples representing acute and convalescent COVID-19 were sourced from the United States, Italy and Spain. The analysed material was cDNA or gDNA that came from T cells, B-cell-depleted T cells, or PBMCs.

In the original analysis: Reference gene primer amplification yielded estimated nucleated cell counts. The assay was immunoSEQ multiplex PCR, and TCRdb's table has in-frame clones only and misses some. D and trimming were read from the DNA, whereas the V and J calls and clone size are those reported in that table. The sample lists just under 150,000 clones; roughly 87% were seen once. This clonotype was obtained from a human donor in a cohort sampled during active COVID-19. Input material: peripheral blood.

The CDR3 loop is CASSLAHFRDRSYEQYF. The CDR3 bases are TGTGCCAGCAGCTTAGCCCATTTCCGGGACAGGTCCTACGAGCAGTACTTC. The chain recombines TRBV7-2 with TRBJ2-7; TRBD1 aligns across 8 bases. J gave up 1 base and V 0 bases, and 8 bases lay outside the gene matches. The CDR3 runs to 17 residues. Germline assignment: CDR1 SGHTA and CDR2 FQGNSA.